The entry below gives a single T cell receptor beta chain sequence along with its context. These data originate in a study of blood T cell repertoires in COVID-19. Germline-derived CDR1 and CDR2 are SQVTM and ANQGSEA. This CDR3 contains 13 residues. J lost 5 bases, V lost 2 bases, and 3 bases had no gene match. Assay used: immunoSEQ multiplex PCR; TCRdb lists only in-frame clones, some missing. Seen here are roughly 390,000 clones, 70% to 90% observed once, and the top ten hold 10%. The chain is built from TRBV29-1 and TRBJ2-1; 7 positions match TRBD1. The receptor was isolated from a woman in her thirties with COVID-19, enrolled during active disease. The source material was peripheral blood. CDR3 sequence reads: CSVERGRNNEQFF. Here the CDR3 DNA reads TGCAGCGTTGAAAGGGGGCGGAACAATGAGCAGTTCTTC.